The 13 T cell receptor beta chains listed next were all sequenced from one sample in a study of sequential checkpoint blockade in melanoma. Specified treatment: randomized to nivolumab then ipilimumab (arm A) or the reverse (arm B). Some clones are missing from TCRdb's copy, which holds only in-frame ones; the method was immunoSEQ multiplex PCR. Counted here are roughly 20,000 clones, around 26% occurring once; the ten biggest clones make up 5.5% to 7.5%. The sequences come from tumor tissue (inferred from file names), collected from a patient given nivolumab and ipilimumab in sequence. These receptors were taken from a human donor with melanoma.

The chain has TRBV28 and TRBJ1-4; TRBD1 might be the D (5 bases). Trimming removed 2 bases at V and 7 bases at J, with 17 bases between. Germline CDR1 is MDHEN and CDR2 is SYDVKM. The CDR3 has 16 amino acids. The CDR3 DNA reads as TGTGCCAGCAGTTTAGTTGAACAGGAGCAAATTGAAAAACTGTTTTTT. This codes for CASSLVEQEQIEKLFF.

V gene TRBV18 combines with J gene TRBJ1-2; perhaps TRBD1 as D (5 bases). The CDR3 runs 14 residues. V was shortened by 0 bases and J by 6 bases, with 11 bases between the two germline ends. The V gene's germline CDR1 is KGHSH and CDR2 LQKENI. For the CDR3, the DNA is TGTGCCAGCTCACCACCGGGGCAGGGAGATGGCTACACCTTC. Translation gives CASSPPGQGDGYTF.

This chain uses TRBV28 with TRBJ2-5; 7 bases match TRBD1. V was clipped by 5 bases and J by 5 bases; unmatched bases: 11. The CDR3 length is 15 residues. CDR1 MDHEN and CDR2 SYDVKM come from the germline V gene. The CDR3 coding sequence is TGTGCCAGCAGTCCACTGACAGGGAATGCGGAGACCCAGTACTTC. Its translation is CASSPLTGNAETQYF.

This clone has a count of ten or more. V is TRBV11-3 and J is TRBJ2-1; D unresolved. Germline V gene lookup returns CDR1 SGHNT and CDR2 YENEEA. The CDR3 is made up of 15 amino acids. V was shortened by 5 bases and J by 0 bases, with 11 bases between the two germline ends. This chain's CDR3 is CASSQTPLSYNEQFF. DNA for the CDR3: TGTGCCAGCAGCCAAACGCCGCTCTCCTACAATGAGCAGTTCTTC.

V gene TRBV12-5 combines with J gene TRBJ1-4; no definite D call. In germline, CDR1 is LGHNT, CDR2 FRNRAP. The CDR3 spans 11 residues. CDR3 loop: CAVGWSGKLFF. DNA for the CDR3: TGTGCCGTCGGGTGGAGTGGAAAACTGTTTTTT.

This rearrangement joins TRBV5-1 to TRBJ2-3; 7 nucleotides line up with TRBD2. Germline lookup yields CDR1 SGHRS and CDR2 YFSETQ. V shed 2 bases and J 3 bases; nucleotides not matched to a gene: 3. This CDR3 contains 14 residues. The CDR3 coding sequence is TGCGCCAGCAGCTTTGGACTAGAAACAGATACGCAGTATTTT. The encoded protein is CASSFGLETDTQYF.

The chain links TRBV5-1 to TRBJ2-1; 8 bases map to TRBD2. Germline V gene data show CDR1 as SGHRS and CDR2 as YFSETQ. There are 14 residues in the CDR3. After removal of 4 bases from V and 3 bases from J, the junction contained 3 bases not matched to a gene. The CDR3 DNA reads TGCGCCAGCAGCAAGGGACTAGGCTACAATGAGCAGTTCTTC. It codes for CASSKGLGYNEQFF.

This clone was seen a single time. DNA of the CDR3: TGTGCCAGCAGTTGGCAGGTCCTGAACACCGGGGAGCTGTTTTTT. This codes for CASSWQVLNTGELFF. The chain employs TRBV28 and TRBJ2-2; no clear D. Germline lookup yields CDR1 MDHEN and CDR2 SYDVKM. CDR3 size: 15 residues. Trimming left V 4 bases short and J 1 base short, with 10 bases between.

The V gene is TRBV30, the J gene TRBJ2-1; D perhaps matches TRBD2 (7 bases). Per the germline V gene, CDR1 is GTSNPN and CDR2 is SVGIG (reference sequence). This CDR3 is 15 amino acids long. V was clipped by 2 bases and J by 0 bases, with 11 bases between them. CDR3 in DNA: TGTGCCTGGAGTCGCGGGGGCCCCTCCTACAATGAGCAGTTCTTC. The encoded protein is CAWSRGGPSYNEQFF.

V usage is TRBV6-8 and J usage is TRBJ1-1, with D possibly being TRBD1 (6 bases). Trimming took 10 bases from V and 0 from J, leaving 9 bases between them. The length of the CDR3 is 12 residues. CDR1 and CDR2 (germline): MNHGY, SAAAGT. CDR3 DNA sequence: TGTGCCATCGGACAGATGAACACTGAAGCTTTCTTT. Amino acids: CAIGQMNTEAFF.

The J gene is TRBJ2-3, the V gene TRBV7-6; 8 positions agree with TRBD2. V lost 6 bases and J lost 3; bases outside the gene matches: 11. This CDR3 has 16 residues. The germline V gene encodes CDR1 SGHVS and CDR2 FNYEAQ. The CDR3 loop is CASSYFGGAGTDTQYF. The CDR3 DNA follows: TGTGCCAGCAGTTATTTCGGGGGGGCGGGAACAGATACGCAGTATTTT. Full variable domain (outside the CDR3, taken from reference TRBV7-6 and TRBJ2-3): GAGVSQSPRYKVTKRGQDVALRCDPISGHVSLYWYRQALGQGPEFLTYFNYEAQQDKSGLPNDRFSAERPEGSISTLTIQRTEQRDSAMYRCASSYFGGAGTDTQYFGPGTRLTVL.

Only a few counts were recorded for this clone. In DNA form, the CDR3 reads TGTGCCAGCAGGGGCTTGGCCGGGGGGAGGAAGGACGAGCAGTACTTC. Residues: CASRGLAGGRKDEQYF. The V gene is TRBV9, the J gene TRBJ2-7; 7 positions agree with TRBD2. Germline trimming cut 5 bases from V and 5 bases from J; bases unmatched to any gene: 16. Germline V gene sequence: CDR1 SGDLS, CDR2 YYNGEE. The CDR3 loop spans 16 amino acids.

The V gene is TRBV28, the J gene TRBJ2-7, with 9 nucleotides matching TRBD2. The ends lost 3 bases at V and 0 bases at J; junction bases unmatched: 9. CDR3 length: 17 residues. The germline CDR1 and CDR2 sequences are MDHEN and SYDVKM. The CDR3 DNA is TGTGCCAGCAGTTTGTCAGCGGGAGGTTCCAGCTCCTACGAGCAGTACTTC. Amino acids: CASSLSAGGSSSYEQYF.